This TCR beta chain was documented in a study of regulatory T cells in long-lasting Graves disease. Whole-study results and caveats: Patients with persistent disease showed a bias toward TRBV28, TRBJ1-2 and TRBJ2-5.

With iRepertoire HTBI primers and Arm-PCR of CDR3 regions, TCR beta libraries were built. TCRdb itself ran the multiplex PCR reads through MiXCR, one entry per CDR3 protein. The sample contains about 620,000 distinct CDR3 sequences, around 17% of which appear only once. There are 14 residues in the CDR3. Deletions cut 6 bases from V and 3 bases from J, with 13 bases between. CDR1 and CDR2 from the germline V gene are MDHEN and SYDVKM. Stated time point: newly diagnosed GD, antithyroid drugs for less than 3 months. Generation of the TCR library employed RNA extracted from PBMCs. This clonotype was seen ten or more times. Antigen: not known. The same sample was also used in a study of T cells in Graves' hyperthyroidism and ophthalmopathy. From that study: Primed by the HTBI set, a first-round RT-PCR was run on the TCR CDR3.

The TCR originated in a woman in her twenties or thirties with Graves disease. The chain couples TRBV28 to TRBJ2-3; no firm D call. The sample here was peripheral blood mononuclear cells (PBMCs), taken at new diagnosis, from a patient treated with antithyroid drugs. The CDR3 loop reads CASRDANPTDTQYF. The CDR3 coding sequence is TGTGCCAGCAGGGACGCGAATCCGACAGATACGCAGTATTTT.